Listed here are 25 T cell receptor beta chains from one sample, sequenced in a study of shared clonotypes between healthy human individuals (dated by TCRdb to the early 2020s). The library was built by means of the immunoSEQ multiplex PCR assay. TCRdb provides this immuneACCESS table in a form limited to in-frame rearrangements. Some clones are lacking; in checked studies, under half of them reflect an unresolved V gene, and why the rest are absent is not known. The sample table lists about 1.5 million clones, 95% to 99% of them with a count of one. Around 0.47% of the sample is taken by the ten largest. Sequencing used naive CD4+ T cells sorted from blood. The sample's cell subset or site label is to be understood as: CD45RA+ positively selected. The receptors originated from a man aged 25 to 40 in good health.

V and J are TRBV5-8 and TRBJ1-2; the D gene is possibly TRBD1 (6 bases). Trimming pared 3 bases from V and 5 bases from J, leaving 20 bases between. Germline V gene sequence: CDR1 SGHTS, CDR2 YDEGEE. This CDR3 is built from 16 residues. CDR3 sequence (DNA): TGTGCCAGCAGCTCCCCGACAGGCCAGGAATTTTATGGCTACACCTTC. Encoded protein: CASSSPTGQEFYGYTF.

The V gene is TRBV5-1, the J gene TRBJ1-5; maybe TRBD1 (5 bases). V was cut by 7 bases and J by 3 bases, with 11 bases left in between. Germline V gene lookup returns CDR1 SGHRS and CDR2 YFSETQ. The CDR3 length is 13 residues. This CDR3 reads CASHAGPNQPQHF. DNA of the CDR3: TGCGCCAGCCACGCAGGGCCCAATCAGCCCCAGCATTTT.

The V and J genes are TRBV5-1 and TRBJ2-7, with D perhaps TRBD1 or TRBD2 (6 bases each). CDR3 size: 16 residues. Germline V gives CDR1 SGHRS, CDR2 YFSETQ. The V end lost 4 bases, the J end lost 4 bases, and 21 bases lay between the germline ends. CDR3 sequence reads: CASSLGLQGLLYEQYF. As DNA, the CDR3 is TGCGCCAGCAGCCTAGGACTACAGGGTTTATTGTACGAGCAGTACTTC.

About this clone itself: Its ends do not fully match the called genes, so a read error is possible. The chain joins TRBV28 to TRBJ1-4; D is unclear. CDR3 length: 14 amino acids. Germline V gene lookup returns CDR1 MDHEN and CDR2 SYDVKM. The CDR3 loop is CASSPPHSKEKLFF. CDR3 DNA: TGTGCCAGCAGTCCCCCCCACTCTAAAGAAAAACTGTTTTTT.

A remark on this clone: The sample holds other DNA sequences that translate to the same CDR3. J is TRBJ2-7 and V is TRBV2, with a weak D call TRBD1 (5 bases). The V end lost 2 bases, the J end lost 3 bases, and 5 bases lay between the germline ends. Germline assignment: CDR1 SNHLY and CDR2 FYNNEI. This CDR3 is built from 12 residues. CDR3 region: CASSEQGYEQYF. The CDR3 nucleotides are TGTGCCAGCAGTGAACAGGGCTACGAGCAGTACTTC.

In its sample, this clone was seen once. The rearrangement links TRBV5-4 to TRBJ2-3, with D unclear. This CDR3 has 13 residues. The germline CDR1 and CDR2 sequences are SGHNT and YYREEE (reference sequence). The germline V and J ends were trimmed by 0 bases and 4 bases, with 6 bases remaining between them. The CDR3 spells CASSLGSADTQYF. Here the CDR3 DNA reads TGTGCCAGCAGCTTGGGGTCTGCAGATACGCAGTATTTT.

A remark on this clone: The final CDR3 position lacks the conserved phenylalanine or tryptophan, pointing to a likely read error. Because the CDR3's place on the DNA is in doubt, the DNA is left out and the CDR3 is given as listed by TCRdb. V and J are TRBV2 and TRBJ1-1; the tabulated D call, TRBD1, remains unverified against the DNA. 14 amino acids form the CDR3, both terminal residues included. Germline V CDR1 and CDR2: SNHLY, FYNNEI. The CDR3 is CASSEVPVALSGGL.

J is TRBJ1-4 and V is TRBV30, with D possibly TRBD1 on 5 matching bases. This CDR3 contains 15 residues. Germline V gene sequence: CDR1 GTSNPN, CDR2 SVGIG (reference sequence). Trimming took off 0 bases at V and 6 bases at J, with 14 bases between the two ends. The CDR3 protein is CAWSVHGARDEKLFF. In nucleotides, the CDR3 is TGTGCCTGGAGTGTTCATGGGGCGAGGGATGAAAAACTGTTTTTT.

The J gene is TRBJ2-7, the V gene TRBV14; D possibly corresponds to TRBD1 (6 bases). The CDR3 is 16 residues long. The germline V and J ends were trimmed by 1 base and 0 bases, with 13 bases remaining between them. Germline assignment: CDR1 SGHDN and CDR2 FVKESK. The CDR3 region has the DNA TGTGCCAGCAGCCAAGTATCCTGGACAGACTCCTACGAGCAGTACTTC. The encoded protein is CASSQVSWTDSYEQYF. The whole variable domain, filled in from reference TRBV14 and TRBJ2-7, reads EAGVTQFPSHSVIEKGQTVTLRCDPISGHDNLYWYRRVMGKEIKFLLHFVKESKQDESGMPNNRFLAERTGGTYSTLKVQPAELEDSGVYFCASSQVSWTDSYEQYFGPGTRLTVT.

This clone is a singleton in its sample. V is TRBV2 and J is TRBJ2-1; D is uncertain. The germline V and J ends were trimmed by 6 bases and 7 bases, with 16 bases remaining between them. Germline lookup yields CDR1 SNHLY and CDR2 FYNNEI. The CDR3 length is 14 residues. The CDR3 nucleotides are TGTGCCAGCAGCGAGCTAGTGAGCGCGAATGAGCAGTTCTTC. Its translation: CASSELVSANEQFF.

The chain is built from TRBV7-2 and TRBJ2-7; perhaps TRBD1 as D (8 bases). Per germline, CDR1 SGHTA and CDR2 FQGNSA. Trimming took off 3 bases at V and 3 bases at J, with 27 bases between the two ends. This CDR3 is built from 19 residues. The CDR3 sequence: CASSFRSGGAGVRSYEQYF. The CDR3 DNA reads TGTGCCAGCAGCTTCAGGTCAGGGGGCGCGGGAGTCAGGAGCTACGAGCAGTACTTC.

The chain is built from TRBV6-6 and TRBJ2-7; D uncertain. V was pared by 8 bases and J by 2 bases, with 19 bases between. This CDR3 comprises 15 residues. Per the germline V gene, CDR1 is MNHNY and CDR2 is SVGAGI (reference sequence). CDR3 region: CASGPTDGYAYEQYF. The CDR3 nucleotides are TGTGCCAGCGGTCCGACGGACGGATACGCCTACGAGCAGTACTTC.

This chain joins TRBV7-9 and TRBJ1-5, with D possibly TRBD1 on 5 matching bases. This CDR3 spans 16 amino acids. Trimming removed 5 bases from V and 0 bases from J, with 14 bases in between. CDR1 SEHNR and CDR2 FQNEAQ come from the germline V gene (reference sequence). The CDR3 is CASSRVGEPSNQPQHF. The CDR3 coding sequence is TGTGCCAGCAGCAGGGTAGGGGAACCTAGCAATCAGCCCCAGCATTTT.

The gene calls are TRBV28 and TRBJ2-7; the D gene could be TRBD1 or TRBD2 (5 bases each). Looked up from germline, CDR1 is MDHEN and CDR2 is SYDVKM. This CDR3 is built from 16 residues. Trimming took 5 bases from V and 2 from J, leaving 19 bases between them. The CDR3 loop is CASSPLVWGSTYEQYF. DNA for the CDR3: TGTGCCAGCAGTCCCCTCGTTTGGGGGAGTACCTACGAGCAGTACTTC.

This chain joins TRBV7-2 and TRBJ1-2; D perhaps matches TRBD1 (6 bases). This CDR3 spans 14 amino acids. V was shortened by 1 base and J by 4 bases, with 10 bases between the two germline ends. Germline V gene data show CDR1 as SGHTA and CDR2 as FQGNSA. CDR3 residues: CASSLENRVYGYTF. In DNA, the CDR3 is TGTGCCAGCAGCTTAGAAAACAGGGTCTATGGCTACACCTTC.

The count of this clone is one. The gene calls are TRBV19 and TRBJ1-4; TRBD1 aligns across 8 bases. The V and J ends lost 4 bases and 5 bases, in that order; junction bases with no gene match: 6. CDR3 length: 15 amino acids. Germline CDR1 reads LNHDA; CDR2 reads SQIVND (reference sequence). CDR3 bases: TGTGCCAGTAGTAAATATGACAGGGGAAATGAAAAACTGTTTTTT. This gives the protein CASSKYDRGNEKLFF.

This sequence joins TRBV7-8 and TRBJ2-7, with D maybe TRBD1 (5 bases). Germline CDR1 SGHVS, CDR2 FQNEAQ. V gave up 2 bases and J gave up 0 bases, with 14 bases separating them. This CDR3 is 16 amino acids long. In DNA, the CDR3 is TGTGCCAGCAGCTTATTGTGGTCAGGGTCCTCCTACGAGCAGTACTTC. Translated, it gives CASSLLWSGSSYEQYF.

V is TRBV18 and J is TRBJ1-5; 8 positions match TRBD1. The CDR3 totals 15 residues. Germline loops: CDR1 KGHSH, CDR2 LQKENI. The V segment lost 4 bases and the J segment 6 bases; nucleotides outside the gene matches: 8. DNA of the CDR3: TGTGCCAGCTCACGTCAGGGGGCGTCGGGTCAGCCCCAGCATTTT. Encoded protein: CASSRQGASGQPQHF.

The chain carries TRBV5-4 and TRBJ2-5, with no clear D. The V end lost 4 bases, the J end lost 2 bases, and 15 bases lay between the germline ends. The germline CDR1 and CDR2 sequences are SGHNT and YYREEE (reference sequence). This CDR3 spans 15 amino acids. CDR3 in amino acids: CASSRKPDSQETQYF. The CDR3 nucleotides read TGTGCCAGCAGCCGTAAACCGGATTCTCAAGAGACCCAGTACTTC.

This rearrangement joins TRBV5-5 to TRBJ2-7, with 7 positions matching TRBD2. V lost 4 bases and J lost 5; bases outside the gene matches: 3. Looked up from germline, CDR1 is SGHKS and CDR2 is YYEKEE (reference sequence). The CDR3 spans 12 residues. The CDR3 DNA follows: TGTGCCAGCAGCACGGGAGGCCACGAGCAGTACTTC. Amino acid sequence: CASSTGGHEQYF.

The chain links TRBV15 to TRBJ2-3, with 8 bases that match TRBD2. J lost 2 bases, V lost 4 bases, and 8 bases had no gene match. Germline V lookup: CDR1 LNHNV, CDR2 YYDKDF (reference sequence). This CDR3 has 16 amino acids. CDR3 DNA sequence: TGTGCCACCAGCACCAGCGGGAGCCGGGTCACAGATACGCAGTATTTT. This sequence encodes CATSTSGSRVTDTQYF.

Of note for this clone: This CDR3 is also generated by other DNA sequences in the sample. The chain recombines TRBV18 with TRBJ2-5, with D uncertain. This CDR3 comprises 13 residues. Trimming took 2 bases from V and 3 from J, leaving 7 bases between them. Germline V gives CDR1 KGHSH, CDR2 LQKENI. The CDR3 DNA follows: TGTGCCAGCTCACCAGGGTCAGAAGAGACCCAGTACTTC. Translation gives CASSPGSEETQYF.

Details on this clone: The identical CDR3 is also encoded by other nucleotide sequences in the sample. This chain links TRBV5-1 with TRBJ2-7, with 8 positions matching TRBD1. CDR3 size: 13 residues. The V and J ends lost 5 bases and 3 bases, in that order; junction bases with no gene match: 4. Germline V gene sequence: CDR1 SGHRS, CDR2 YFSETQ. This chain's CDR3 is CASRAGGSYEQYF. CDR3 bases: TGCGCCAGCAGGGCAGGGGGCAGCTACGAGCAGTACTTC.

About this clone: The sample holds other DNA sequences that translate to the same CDR3. The chain uses TRBV5-1 and TRBJ1-1, with 7 bases aligning to TRBD1. The trim removed 5 bases at V and 1 base at J, leaving 2 bases unmatched. The CDR3 has 13 residues. Germline lookup yields CDR1 SGHRS and CDR2 YFSETQ. The CDR3 nucleotides read TGCGCCAGCAGGGGACAGCAGAACACTGAAGCTTTCTTT. Encoded protein: CASRGQQNTEAFF.

V usage is TRBV11-2 and J usage is TRBJ2-5, with D perhaps TRBD1 (5 bases). V was cut by 1 base and J by 6 bases, with 12 bases left in between. CDR1 is SGHAT, CDR2 FQNNGV, per germline. The CDR3 spans 14 residues. This chain's CDR3 is CASSLVAGLKTQYF. The CDR3, as DNA: TGTGCCAGCAGCTTAGTGGCAGGGCTAAAGACCCAGTACTTC.